Each of the 32 T cell receptor beta chains below was sequenced from the same sample in a study of tumor-infiltrating lymphocytes in glioblastoma multiforme. Three nested ARM-PCR rounds with V-beta and C-beta primers built TCRB libraries. TCRdb re-analysed the multiplex PCR reads in MiXCR, keeping a single row per CDR3 protein. The sample has about 10,000 distinct CDR3 sequences, 74% seen once. Source material: brain tumor tissue. All receptors derive from a male donor with glioblastoma.

The chain has TRBV29-1 and TRBJ2-3, with D unresolved. V was pared by 1 base and J by 4 bases, with 12 bases between. Germline values: CDR1 SQVTM, CDR2 ANQGSEA. The length of the CDR3 is 14 residues. In nucleotides, the CDR3 is TGCAGCGTTGAAGCCCCAGGAAGTCCAGATACGCAGTATTTT. Translation: CSVEAPGSPDTQYF.

Remarks on this clonotype: A read error may account for a junction end that differs from germline. The chain carries TRBV6-1 and TRBJ2-7; 11 nucleotides align to TRBD2. The CDR3 consists of 15 residues. Germline V lookup: CDR1 MNHNS, CDR2 SASEGT. The CDR3, as DNA: TGTGCCAACAGTGCTGAGACTAGCGGGACTTACGAGCAGTACTTC. Its translation is CANSAETSGTYEQYF.

The V gene is TRBV20-1, the J gene TRBJ2-7; 8 positions match TRBD1. Germline CDR1 reads DFQATT; CDR2 reads SNEGSKA (reference sequence). V lost 0 bases, J lost 5 bases, and 9 bases stayed unmatched. The CDR3 runs to 15 residues. In nucleotides, the CDR3 is TGCAGTGCTAGAGATGTGACAGGGGCTAGGAACGAGCAGTACTTC. It is translated as CSARDVTGARNEQYF.

The V and J genes are TRBV11-3 and TRBJ1-2; a weak D match, TRBD1 (5 bases). Germline V gene data show CDR1 as SGHNT and CDR2 as YENEEA. CDR3 length: 14 residues. V was pared by 3 bases and J by 4 bases, with 12 bases between. The DNA for the CDR3 is TGTGCCAGCAGCTTTTACGGGGACCCCTATGGCTACACCTTC. Amino acids: CASSFYGDPYGYTF. Full variable domain (remainder filled in from reference TRBV11-3 and TRBJ1-2): EAGVVQSPRYKIIEKKQPVAFWCNPISGHNTLYWYLQNLGQGPELLIRYENEEAVDDSQLPKDRFSAERLKGVDSTLKIQPAELGDSAVYLCASSFYGDPYGYTFGSGTRLTVV.

A few counts support this clonotype. The chain links TRBV29-1 to TRBJ2-1, with D perhaps matching TRBD2 (5 bases). This CDR3 comprises 13 residues. V was shortened by 3 bases and J by 9 bases, with 15 bases between the two germline ends. Germline V gene data show CDR1 as SQVTM and CDR2 as ANQGSEA. CDR3 in amino acids: CSVDSVTSGEQFF. The CDR3 region has the DNA TGCAGCGTTGATAGCGTAACTTCTGGTGAGCAGTTCTTC.

This clonotype was seen a few times. The chain employs TRBV20-1 and TRBJ2-7, with 7 bases lining up with TRBD1. There are 13 residues in the CDR3. V dropped 1 base and J dropped 3; count of bases not matched to a gene: 3. CDR1 is DFQATT, CDR2 SNEGSKA, per germline (reference sequence). CDR3 DNA: TGCAGTGCTAGAGGGCCAGGGGGCTACGAGCAGTACTTC. Translating it yields CSARGPGGYEQYF.

Turning to this clonotype: Compared with germline, one end of the junction differs, possibly owing to a read error. This chain uses TRBV20-1 with TRBJ2-2; no definite D call. Germline CDR1 DFQATT, CDR2 SNEGSKA (reference sequence). The CDR3 has 14 residues. The CDR3 region is CSVRARQNTGELFF. For the CDR3, the DNA is TGCAGTGTTAGAGCAAGGCAGAACACCGGGGAGCTGTTTTTT.

This chain connects TRBV11-2 to TRBJ1-1, with D maybe TRBD1 (6 bases). This CDR3 is 14 amino acids long. Trimming removed 7 bases from V and 1 base from J, with 13 bases in between. Germline CDR1 SGHAT, CDR2 FQNNGV. The DNA of the CDR3 is TGTGCCAGCACCATAGGGACACCGAACACTGAAGCTTTCTTT. The encoded protein is CASTIGTPNTEAFF.

This chain links TRBV6-1 with TRBJ2-6; 9 bases agree with TRBD1. The ends lost 6 bases at V and 4 bases at J; junction bases unmatched: 13. The CDR3 is 18 amino acids. The germline V gene encodes CDR1 MNHNS and CDR2 SASEGT. CDR3 amino acids: CASSPRPGQGSGANVLTF. DNA for the CDR3: TGTGCCAGCAGCCCTCGTCCGGGACAGGGTTCCGGGGCCAACGTCCTGACTTTC.

The rearrangement links TRBV29-1 to TRBJ2-5, with a weak D call TRBD1 (6 bases). CDR3 length: 13 residues. Germline assignment: CDR1 SQVTM and CDR2 ANQGSEA. This chain's CDR3 is CSRGSGDQETQYF. The CDR3 nucleotides are TGCAGTCGGGGTTCAGGGGACCAAGAGACCCAGTACTTC.

As to this clonotype: Germline and junction disagree at one end, which may indicate a read error. The gene calls are TRBV11-3 and TRBJ1-2; perhaps TRBD1 as D (6 bases). The CDR3 consists of 14 residues. CDR1 is SGHNT, CDR2 YENEEA, per germline. CDR3: CASSERGADYGNTF. CDR3 DNA: TGTGCCAGCAGCGAACGGGGGGCCGACTATGGCAACACCTTC.

With regard to this clonotype: This sequence may be a read error, since a much larger clone differs from it by one base. The chain employs TRBV11-3 and TRBJ2-1; D tentatively reads TRBD1 or TRBD2 (6 bases each). Germline assignment: CDR1 SGHNT and CDR2 YENEEA. The V end lost 4 bases, the J end lost 9 bases, and 13 bases lay between the germline ends. This CDR3 is built from 13 residues. The CDR3 coding sequence is TGTGCCAGCAGCTCGAGGGGGGAGTGTGAGCAGTTCTTC. Encoded protein: CASSSRGECEQFF.

Worth noting for this clonotype: An end of the junction differs from the germline gene, which may be a read error. J is TRBJ2-2 and V is TRBV20-1, with TRBD1 matching 10 bases. The CDR3 length is 17 residues. Per germline, CDR1 DFQATT and CDR2 SNEGSKA (reference sequence). The CDR3 loop reads CSAKPLTGQGSTGELFF. Written as DNA, the CDR3 is TGCAGTGCCAAACCGCTCACGGGACAGGGGTCCACCGGGGAGCTTTTTTTT.

This clonotype has a handful of counts. This rearrangement joins TRBV6-6 to TRBJ1-4, with D possibly being TRBD1 (5 bases). The V end lost 2 bases, the J end lost 6 bases, and 16 bases lay between the germline ends. Germline V CDR1 and CDR2: MNHNY, SVGAGI (reference sequence). The CDR3 length is 16 residues. This chain's CDR3 is CASSYEFGVGDEKLFF. CDR3 sequence (DNA): TGTGCCAGCAGTTACGAGTTCGGGGTGGGGGATGAAAAACTGTTTTTT.

The sample holds many counts of this clonotype. The CDR3 loop reads CASSLDAPQTQYF. The DNA for the CDR3 is TGTGCCAGCAGCTTAGACGCTCCGCAGACCCAGTACTTC. This chain joins TRBV11-2 and TRBJ2-5; the D is unclear. The CDR3 is 13 residues long. Trimming shortened V by 0 bases and J by 6 bases, and 8 bases separated the two germline ends. CDR1 and CDR2 from the germline V gene are SGHAT and FQNNGV.

The table lists this clonotype with a count of one. An end of the junction differs from the germline gene, which may be a read error. The CDR3 sequence is CASRAQEGRLGTGELFF. The CDR3 DNA reads as TGTGCTAGCAGAGCCCAAGAAGGGCGCCTTGGCACCGGGGAGCTGTTTTTT. This chain links TRBV25-1 with TRBJ2-2; no clear D gene. CDR1 is MGHDK and CDR2 is SYGVNS in the germline V gene. The CDR3 has 17 residues.

In its sample, this clonotype was seen a few times. This chain joins TRBV12-3 or TRBV12-4 and TRBJ2-1, with a possible D match to TRBD2 (7 bases). Trimming took off 0 bases at V and 4 bases at J, with 13 bases between the two ends. The CDR3 length is 16 residues. The CDR3 reads CASSLARGHSYNEQFF. The CDR3 DNA sequence: TGTGCCAGCAGTTTAGCGCGGGGGCATTCTTACAATGAGCAGTTCTTC.

For the CDR3, the DNA is TGTGCCAGCAGCGTGTCCCCCTTGACAGTCGAGACCCAGTACTTC. This gives the protein CASSVSPLTVETQYF. J is TRBJ2-5 and V is TRBV11-3; D might be TRBD1 (5 bases). Trimming took 5 bases from V and 5 from J, leaving 18 bases between them. Germline V gene data show CDR1 as SGHNT and CDR2 as YENEEA. The CDR3 extends over 15 amino acids.

Comment on this clonotype: A junction boundary mismatches the germline segment, possibly from a read error. The rearrangement joins TRBV20-1 to TRBJ1-5; 8 bases align to TRBD1. CDR3 size: 15 residues. The germline V gene encodes CDR1 DFQATT and CDR2 SNEGSKA (reference sequence). The CDR3 DNA reads TGCAGTGCTCGGGGGGACAGGTATAGCAGTCAGCCCCAGCATTTT. This translates into CSARGDRYSSQPQHF.

The chain employs TRBV4-3 and TRBJ1-2, with 8 nucleotides matching TRBD1. Per the germline V gene, CDR1 is LGHNA and CDR2 is YSLEER. This CDR3 contains 17 residues. The ends lost 0 bases at V and 4 bases at J; junction bases unmatched: 10. The CDR3 loop reads CASSQDTLQGASYGYTF. CDR3 nucleotide sequence: TGCGCCAGCAGCCAAGATACGCTTCAGGGGGCATCCTATGGCTACACCTTC.

V and J are TRBV6-2 or TRBV6-3 and TRBJ2-6; D might be TRBD2 (5 bases). The CDR3 sequence is 15 residues long. V lost 5 bases and J lost 0, with 8 bases in between. Germline lookup yields CDR1 MNHEY and CDR2 SVGEGT. The CDR3: CASSRERSGANVLTF. The CDR3 nucleotides read TGTGCCAGCAGTAGGGAGCGCTCTGGGGCCAACGTCCTGACTTTC.

V usage is TRBV11-2 and J usage is TRBJ1-4; no clear D. The CDR3 spans 15 residues. The germline V gene encodes CDR1 SGHAT and CDR2 FQNNGV. V lost 0 bases, J lost 6 bases, and 11 bases lay in between. The CDR3 DNA follows: TGTGCCAGCAGCTTAGACCCGGGCTTGGATGAAAAACTGTTTTTT. This gives the protein CASSLDPGLDEKLFF.

This clonotype has just a few counts. V and J are TRBV29-1 and TRBJ2-1, with D perhaps TRBD2 (6 bases). V was cut by 7 bases and J by 10 bases, with 23 bases left in between. From germline, CDR1 is SQVTM and CDR2 ANQGSEA. The CDR3 sequence is 14 residues long. The CDR3 sequence is CSAPSGLSAGEQFF. The CDR3 DNA follows: TGCAGCGCTCCCTCGGGACTCTCGGCAGGGGAGCAGTTCTTC.

By share, this clonotype ranks as large. The J gene is TRBJ2-5, the V gene TRBV12-3 or TRBV12-4; no firm D call. The CDR3 is 15 amino acids. The V end lost 2 bases, the J end lost 2 bases, and 12 bases lay between the germline ends. The CDR3 sequence is CASSLLNGYQETQYF. The DNA of the CDR3 is TGTGCCAGCAGTTTATTGAACGGATATCAAGAGACCCAGTACTTC.

A remark on this clonotype: In this CDR3 the conserved last residue, phenylalanine or tryptophan, is missing, so a read error is likely. This rearrangement joins TRBV20-1 to TRBJ1-6; a possible D gene is TRBD1 (5 bases). Germline V gene data show CDR1 as DFQATT and CDR2 as SNEGSKA (reference sequence). The V end lost 1 base, the J end lost 7 bases, and 14 bases lay between the germline ends. CDR3 length: 15 amino acids. CDR3 loop: CSARGQGSLNSPLHL. The CDR3 DNA follows: TGCAGTGCTAGAGGGCAGGGTTCCTTGAATTCACCCCTCCACTTA.

This sequence joins TRBV20-1 and TRBJ2-1; the match to TRBD2 covers 16 bases. The CDR3 consists of 17 residues. Germline V lookup: CDR1 DFQATT, CDR2 SNEGSKA (reference sequence). Trimming at V came to 0 bases and at J to 2 bases, leaving 1 base not matched to a gene. CDR3 sequence reads: CSARDGTSGRAYNEQFF. CDR3 bases: TGCAGTGCTAGAGATGGGACTAGCGGGAGGGCCTACAATGAGCAGTTCTTC.

There are many counts of this clonotype. This sequence joins TRBV11-1 and TRBJ2-7; the match to TRBD1 covers 10 bases. Germline assignment: CDR1 SGHAT and CDR2 FQDESV (reference sequence). There are 16 residues in the CDR3. Trimming at V came to 0 bases and at J to 4 bases, leaving 6 bases not matched to a gene. The CDR3 loop reads CASSLARLDRGYEQYF. The CDR3 region has the DNA TGTGCCAGCAGCTTAGCGCGTCTGGACAGGGGGTACGAGCAGTACTTC.

This clonotype was seen only once. This sequence joins TRBV6-6 and TRBJ2-3, with D possibly being TRBD1 (6 bases). Looked up from germline, CDR1 is MNHNY and CDR2 is SVGAGI (reference sequence). Trimming took off 6 bases at V and 7 bases at J, with 17 bases between the two ends. The CDR3 loop spans 14 amino acids. The CDR3 sequence is CASSPDRSGNTQYF. The CDR3 DNA is TGTGCCAGCAGCCCGGACAGAAGTGGGAATACGCAGTATTTT.

V is TRBV20-1 and J is TRBJ2-1; D not resolved. The germline V gene has CDR1 DFQATT and CDR2 SNEGSKA (reference sequence). V was trimmed by 3 bases and J by 5 bases, leaving 8 bases between them. The CDR3 sequence is 12 residues long. The CDR3 loop reads CSASSSNNEQFF. The CDR3 DNA is TGCAGTGCTAGCAGCAGCAACAATGAGCAGTTCTTC.

This clonotype has more than one count but fewer than ten. The chain is built from TRBV6-2 or TRBV6-3 and TRBJ2-1, with D maybe TRBD1 (5 bases). The ends were cut back, 0 bases at V and 8 bases at J, with 14 bases in the middle. The CDR3 totals 15 residues. Germline lookup yields CDR1 MNHEY and CDR2 SVGEGT. The CDR3 is CASSYSFYKGDEQFF. The DNA of the CDR3 is TGTGCCAGCAGTTACTCGTTTTATAAAGGGGATGAGCAGTTCTTC.

The CDR3 region is CASSPGAGGYEQYF. In DNA, the CDR3 is TGTGCCAGCAGTCCCGGGGCAGGGGGCTACGAGCAGTACTTC. The chain uses TRBV12-3 or TRBV12-4 and TRBJ2-7, with 7 bases identical to TRBD1. Losses at the gene ends were 5 bases for V and 3 bases for J; bases not matched to a gene: 7. The CDR3 contains 14 residues.

This clonotype has just a few counts. The chain couples TRBV11-2 to TRBJ2-5, with D perhaps given as TRBD1 or TRBD2 (5 bases each). Looked up from germline, CDR1 is SGHAT and CDR2 is FQNNGV. Between the trimmed V and J ends, which lost 5 bases and 5 bases, there was a span of 9 bases. This CDR3 comprises 12 residues. This CDR3 reads CASSQWGETQYF. CDR3 nucleotide sequence: TGTGCCAGCAGCCAGTGGGGGGAGACCCAGTACTTC.